This T cell receptor beta chain stems from a study of shared clonotypes between healthy human individuals. Sequenced by immunoSEQ multiplex PCR; TCRdb stores in-frame clones only, minus some. The table shows some 2.4 million clones, with 93% occurring only once. The ends were cut back, 0 bases at V and 3 bases at J, with 10 bases in the middle. Per the germline V gene, CDR1 is SGHRS and CDR2 is YFSETQ. CDR3 length: 15 residues. V is TRBV5-1 and J is TRBJ1-5, with a possible D match to TRBD1 (5 bases). Sequenced input: naive CD4+ T cells from PBMCs. The subset: CD45RA+ positively selected. This clonotype was obtained from a man aged 18 to 30 in good health. Some clones in this sample may be carry-over from other donors' samples. Here the CDR3 DNA reads TGCGCCAGCAGCTTGGACGGGGCCCACAATCAGCCCCAGCATTTT. Protein product: CASSLDGAHNQPQHF.